The present T cell receptor beta chain was sequenced within a study of T-cell memory formation after mild COVID-19 (dated by TCRdb to about 2021). Regarding the research as a whole: Most TCR sequence clusters were specific to one of the two donors. In a couple of donors, T-cell clones that expanded and contracted after mild COVID-19 were tracked by sequencing TCRalpha and TCRbeta repertoires over time. Two young, previously healthy adult volunteers made up the cohort, one male and one female.

Ficoll-Paque density gradient centrifugation was the method used to isolate PBMCs. Note on this clonotype: Its antigen is still unknown. Base quality data are lacking; no much larger clone is found one base away.

Reads for this sample came from an Illumina NovaSeq 6000. cDNA libraries for TCRalpha and TCRbeta were prepared by 5'RACE using constant-segment primers, with sample barcodes and unique molecular identifiers added. Trizol reagent was used to extract RNA from every sample. Libraries were amplified in two PCR steps, with a second sample barcode and Illumina TruSeq adapters added in the second step. Sequencing of the libraries was done on an Illumina NovaSeq, producing 2 x 150 bp paired-end reads. Processing in the source paper ran as follows. Reads were demultiplexed and collapsed into UMI-guided consensus sequences with migec v1.2.7. Using mixcr v2.1.11, UMI consensuses were aligned to TRA and TRB V and J templates and then assembled into clonotypes. A clonotype was counted as expanded or contracted only when both edgeR and NoisET called the clonotype significant, with the noise models trained on biological replicates. For edgeR calls, the cutoffs were a false discovery rate-adjusted p below 0.01 and a log2 fold-change threshold of 1. PCA with hierarchical clustering of max-normalized trajectories of the 1000 most abundant clonotypes was used as exploratory dynamics analysis. The CD4 or CD8 phenotype of responding clones was assigned using the separately sequenced CD4+ and CD8+ repertoires. TCRdb passed the public sequencing reads through fastp at Q25 and MiXCR, retaining productive beta sequences. Rows with a matching CDR3 protein are joined into one entry that keeps the most common DNA and genes. The authors' filters were not applied to this entry. Present in this sample are about 180,000 distinct CDR3 sequences, approximately 17% of which were seen just once. The ten largest clones represent approximately 4% of the sample.

V loses 1 base, J loses 1 base, and the germline ends lie 7 bases apart. Spanning cysteine to phenylalanine, the CDR3 consists of 14 amino acids. Of all the DNA, just the CDR3 is kept, 42 bases in frame from base 1. Based on the germline V gene, the CDR1 and CDR2 sequences are SGHRS and YFSETQ. Results and caveats for the whole study, not just this receptor: The study covered only a couple of mild cases, and larger cohorts including severe cases with pre-infection samples were considered necessary. Contracting CD4+ clones turned up mainly in the CM and EM memory subsets, whereas EMRA was where CD8+ clones were enriched. Balanced CD4/CD8 phenotypes were observed for clones contracting from day 15 to 85, whereas a bias towards CD4+ was observed for a second wave of clones expanding from day 15 to 37. Some responding clones were found in pre-infection memory, which suggests that pre-existing cross-reactive memory T cells took part in the SARS-CoV-2 response. The second-wave clones that peaked on day 37 were not confirmed to be SARS-CoV-2 specific.

The sequence was obtained from a man between 18 and 29 years old who had mild COVID-19 (a few samples of this study predate the infection). The sample titles of this study are shuffled in the database, so cell type and time point are left out; the donor was told from shared clones. The chain is encoded by TRBV5-1 joined to TRBJ2-3, with no confidently assigned D gene. The sequenced sample was PBMCs or a T cell subset sorted from them (not recorded which). The CDR3 amino acid sequence is: CASSLMAGTDTQYF. In nucleotide form, the sequence is TGCGCCAGCAGCTTGATGGCAGGCACAGATACGCAGTATTTT.